This T cell receptor beta chain originates from a study of T cell responses to AZD1222 COVID-19 vaccine. Study-wide results and caveats: The breadth and depth of Spike-specific TCRs increased once two AZD1222 doses had been given. Just five or six AZD1222 recipients were seropositive at baseline. Spike as a whole was targeted by vaccine-associated CD4 TCRs, dominant at 160-218 and 743-854.

Measured with immunoSEQ multiplex PCR; TCRdb has only the in-frame clones, and not every one. The sample has about 110,000 clones; about 90% are singletons. As regards this clone: No antigen is known for it.

The germline V and J ends were trimmed by 4 bases and 6 bases, with 13 bases remaining between them. Germline assignment: CDR1 LGHNA and CDR2 YSLEER. The CDR3 runs 15 residues. This TCR was sampled from an adult who received the AZD1222 COVID-19 vaccine. This chain uses TRBV4-3 with TRBJ1-6; D is uncertain. The sample in question was peripheral blood, obtained 28 days after the second AZD1222 dose. CDR3 DNA: TGCGCCAGCAGCCCGACCCGATCGGGTAATTCACCCCTCCACTTT. Translation gives CASSPTRSGNSPLHF.